Below, 21 T cell receptor beta chains from the same sample are listed, as sequenced in a study of identical twins (dated by TCRdb to 2016 to 2017). Receptors were amplified or captured by 5' RACE. Instrument used: Illumina HiSeq 2000. In TCRdb, the public reads were trimmed at Q25 with fastp and aligned with MiXCR, with productive beta chains retained. CDR3 protein duplicates are merged, each entry listing the most common genes and DNA. This sample lists 350,000 to 400,000 distinct CDR3 sequences; 9% were detected once. Roughly 9% of the sample comes from the top ten. Source material: naive T cells sorted from blood. The sample's cell subset or site label is to be understood as: cells isolated with a human naive T-cell isolation kit. Receptor source: a woman between 45 and 60 years old in good health.

The rearrangement links TRBV28 to TRBJ2-6; 11 nucleotides line up with TRBD1. Trimming cost V 6 bases and J 0 bases; bases outside gene matches: 7. In germline, CDR1 is MDHEN, CDR2 SYDVKM. The CDR3 extends over 18 amino acids. In DNA form, the CDR3 reads TGTGCCAGCAGCCCCCCGGGACAGGGGGTCTCTGGGGCCAACGTCCTGACTTTC. This encodes CASSPPGQGVSGANVLTF.

This clonotype appeared a few times. This chain connects TRBV10-3 to TRBJ2-7; 9 bases agree with TRBD1. The CDR3 runs 14 residues. The germline V gene encodes CDR1 ENHRY and CDR2 SYGVKD. V dropped 6 bases and J dropped 1; count of bases not matched to a gene: 4. CDR3 sequence reads: CAISPGTGSYEQYV. The DNA of the CDR3 is TGTGCCATCAGCCCCGGGACAGGGTCCTACGAGCAGTACGTC.

The chain links TRBV5-6 to TRBJ2-1, with D possibly TRBD2 on 5 matching bases. Germline V gene data show CDR1 as SGHDT and CDR2 as YYEEEE. The ends were cut back, 4 bases at V and 7 bases at J, with 12 bases in the middle. This CDR3 region has 13 residues. This CDR3 is CASSTTRENEQFF. The DNA of the CDR3 is TGTGCCAGCAGCACCACCCGGGAAAATGAGCAGTTCTTC. Supplemented by reference TRBV5-6 and TRBJ2-1, the full variable domain reads DAGVTQSPTHLIKTRGQQVTLRCSPKSGHDTVSWYQQALGQGPQFIFQYYEEEERQRGNFPDRFSGHQFPNYSSELNVNALLLGDSALYLCASSTTRENEQFFGPGTRLTVL.

This clonotype has just a few counts. This sequence joins TRBV3-1 and TRBJ2-7; 7 bases line up with TRBD2. Germline V gene data show CDR1 as LGHDT and CDR2 as YNNKEL (reference sequence). Trimming took 1 base from V and 3 from J; bases not matched to a gene: 6. The CDR3 length is 15 residues. Here the CDR3 DNA reads TGTGCCAGCAGCCAAGTGCCGGGACTACACTACGAGCAGTACTTC. Its translation is CASSQVPGLHYEQYF.

The chain uses TRBV3-1 and TRBJ2-3, with TRBD2 identical over 11 bases. Unmatched junction bases numbered 7, after V lost 0 bases and J lost 2 bases. CDR1 is LGHDT, CDR2 YNNKEL, per germline (reference sequence). CDR3 length equals 18 residues. CDR3: CASSQDNRLAGPTDTQYF. CDR3 sequence (DNA): TGTGCCAGCAGCCAAGATAACCGACTAGCGGGACCCACAGATACGCAGTATTTT.

This clonotype was detected ten times or more. The chain is built from TRBV7-2 and TRBJ2-3; D perhaps matches TRBD2 (5 bases). This CDR3 region has 16 residues. The V and J ends lost 1 base and 2 bases respectively, with 13 bases between them. CDR1 and CDR2 (germline): SGHTA, FQGNSA. CDR3 amino acids: CASSLGVGVVTDTQYF. CDR3 nucleotide sequence: TGTGCCAGCAGCTTAGGAGTGGGAGTGGTCACAGATACGCAGTATTTT.

This rearrangement joins TRBV4-1 to TRBJ2-1; possible D gene TRBD1, 6 bases. There are 11 residues in the CDR3. CDR1 and CDR2 (germline): MGHRA, YSYEKL. V lost 3 bases and J lost 14, with 11 bases in between. This chain's CDR3 is CASSQNRDKFF. As DNA, the CDR3 is TGCGCCAGCAGCCAGAACCGGGACAAGTTCTTC.

This clonotype was observed at least ten times. The chain carries TRBV5-1 and TRBJ2-7, with 7 bases that match TRBD1. V dropped 0 bases and J dropped 6; count of bases not matched to a gene: 9. The germline V gene has CDR1 SGHRS and CDR2 YFSETQ. The CDR3 runs to 15 residues. The CDR3 here is CASSLEQGEIGEQYF. DNA of the CDR3: TGCGCCAGCAGCTTGGAGCAGGGGGAAATTGGCGAGCAGTACTTC.

At least ten counts were recorded for this clonotype. This chain joins TRBV5-1 and TRBJ2-2; perhaps TRBD2 as D (6 bases). This CDR3 contains 16 residues. Trimming cost V 0 bases and J 1 base, with 10 bases left between them. From germline, CDR1 is SGHRS and CDR2 YFSETQ. Here the CDR3 DNA reads TGCGCCAGCAGCTTGGGGTGGCGGGAGAACACCGGGGAGCTGTTTTTT. Amino acid sequence: CASSLGWRENTGELFF.

A few counts support this clonotype. The CDR3 sequence is CATSDFTDDYEQYV. The CDR3 bases are TGTGCCACCAGTGATTTCACCGATGACTACGAGCAGTACGTC. The V and J genes are TRBV24-1 and TRBJ2-7, with D hard to call. Germline assignment: CDR1 KGHDR and CDR2 SFDVKD. V lost 1 base to trimming and J lost 3 bases, with 9 bases between them. This CDR3 spans 14 amino acids.

This clonotype was observed many times. J is TRBJ2-7 and V is TRBV29-1; 8 nucleotides align to TRBD2. The V segment lost 4 bases and the J segment 4 bases; nucleotides outside the gene matches: 6. The CDR3 covers 13 residues. CDR1 and CDR2 from the germline V gene are SQVTM and ANQGSEA. The CDR3 bases are TGCAGCGTTGGGGCGGGAGGACCGTACGAGCAGTACTTC. Translated: CSVGAGGPYEQYF.

This sequence joins TRBV3-1 and TRBJ2-7; D remains unclear. The CDR3 has 14 residues. Deletions cut 4 bases from V and 0 bases from J, with 10 bases between. CDR1 is LGHDT, CDR2 YNNKEL, per germline (reference sequence). The CDR3 DNA follows: TGTGCCAGCAGCCGCCGAAGGGTCTCCTACGAGCAGTACTTC. It encodes CASSRRRVSYEQYF.

The table lists this clonotype with a few counts. This sequence joins TRBV3-1 and TRBJ2-1; 7 nucleotides agree with TRBD2. The CDR3 sequence is 14 residues long. The ends lost 4 bases at V and 5 bases at J; junction bases unmatched: 5. Germline values: CDR1 LGHDT, CDR2 YNNKEL (reference sequence). CDR3 sequence (DNA): TGTGCCAGCAGCCCTAGCGGAATGCACAATGAGCAGTTCTTC. This codes for CASSPSGMHNEQFF.

This clonotype was picked up a small number of times. The J gene is TRBJ2-5, the V gene TRBV4-1; D remains unclear. V was trimmed by 1 base and J by 4 bases, leaving 10 bases between them. Germline assignment: CDR1 MGHRA and CDR2 YSYEKL. CDR3 size: 14 residues. CDR3 protein: CASSQVQSRETQYF. The CDR3 coding sequence is TGCGCCAGCAGCCAAGTACAGAGTAGAGAGACCCAGTACTTC.

This clonotype was observed at least ten times. The V call is TRBV12-3 or TRBV12-4, the J call TRBJ2-1; a weak D match, TRBD1 (5 bases). This CDR3 has 13 amino acids. The V and J ends lost 4 bases and 9 bases respectively, with 13 bases between them. In DNA form, the CDR3 reads TGTGCCAGCAGTTCACTACAGGTTTCTGAGCAGTTCTTC. This gives the protein CASSSLQVSEQFF.

This clonotype occurred a few times. The rearrangement links TRBV12-3 or TRBV12-4 to TRBJ1-4; no reliable D call. With 3 bases removed from V and 4 bases from J, the gap between germline ends came to 9 bases. This CDR3 region has 14 residues. CDR3 in DNA: TGTGCCAGCAGTTTCGCCGGGTTTAATGAAAAACTGTTTTTT. It translates to CASSFAGFNEKLFF.

This clonotype showed up just a few times. Relative to the germline gene, one junction end is altered; a read error may explain this. The chain carries TRBV6-1 and TRBJ2-5; D is ambiguous. The length of the CDR3 is 13 residues. Germline V gives CDR1 MNHNS, CDR2 SASEGT. The CDR3 loop reads CASREGMEETQYF. In nucleotides, the CDR3 is TGTGCCAGCAGAGAAGGGATGGAAGAGACCCAGTACTTC.

The chain links TRBV20-1 to TRBJ2-1, with 7 bases matching TRBD2. This CDR3 is built from 15 residues. CDR1 DFQATT and CDR2 SNEGSKA come from the germline V gene (reference sequence). J was trimmed by 6 bases and V by 0 bases; bases with no gene match: 8. In DNA, the CDR3 is TGCAGTGCTAGAGACTACGGGGACTATCTCAATGAGCAGTTCTTC. Translation gives CSARDYGDYLNEQFF.

The table lists this clonotype with many counts. The chain recombines TRBV6-2 or TRBV6-3 with TRBJ2-1; D may be TRBD2 (5 bases). Looked up from germline, CDR1 is MNHEY and CDR2 is SVGEGT. Trimming stripped 5 bases from V and 15 bases from J, with 17 bases between. The CDR3 consists of 12 residues. CDR3 amino acids: CASSPPAGRAFF. The CDR3 coding sequence is TGTGCCAGCAGTCCACCGGCGGGCCGGGCGTTCTTC.

V gene TRBV20-1 combines with J gene TRBJ2-7, with D possibly matching TRBD2 (6 bases). Germline lookup yields CDR1 DFQATT and CDR2 SNEGSKA (reference sequence). V was shortened by 0 bases and J by 6 bases, with 18 bases between the two germline ends. The CDR3 runs 15 residues. The CDR3 DNA is TGCAGTGCTAGAGATCCCCCGGTGGGGGAGGCCGAGCAGTACTTC. Residues: CSARDPPVGEAEQYF.

This clonotype was picked up many times. The V call is TRBV27, the J call TRBJ1-1; unclear D gene. CDR3 length equals 14 residues. Germline CDR1 is MNHEY and CDR2 is SMNVEV (reference sequence). The germline V and J ends were trimmed by 1 base and 5 bases, with 11 bases remaining between them. DNA for the CDR3: TGTGCCAGCAGTTTATGGGCCCCGGGGACTGAAGCTTTCTTT. This gives the protein CASSLWAPGTEAFF.